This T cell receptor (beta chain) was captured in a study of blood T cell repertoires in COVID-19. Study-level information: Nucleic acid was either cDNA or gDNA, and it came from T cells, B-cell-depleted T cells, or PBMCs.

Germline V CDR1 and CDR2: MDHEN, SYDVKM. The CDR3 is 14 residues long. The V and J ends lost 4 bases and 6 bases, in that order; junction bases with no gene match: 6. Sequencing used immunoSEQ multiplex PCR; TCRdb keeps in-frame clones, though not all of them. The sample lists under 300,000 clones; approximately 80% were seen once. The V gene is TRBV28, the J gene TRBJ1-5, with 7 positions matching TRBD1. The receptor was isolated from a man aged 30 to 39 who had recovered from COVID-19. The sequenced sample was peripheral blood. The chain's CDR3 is CASSYRGGVQPQHF. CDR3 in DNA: TGTGCCAGCAGTTACAGGGGCGGCGTTCAGCCCCAGCATTTT.